Listed here is a single T cell receptor (beta chain). Its specificity is unknown. These data come from a study of cytomegalovirus exposure and HLA in healthy donors. Regarding the study as a whole: Information on immune exposure was restricted to one variable (CMV serostatus). DRB1 had the most TCR associations and HLA-C the fewest, a later analysis found, with rates varying by HLA locus. In a later analysis, approximately 15,000 TCR beta sequences were associated with HLA alleles at 0.05 false discovery rate. In a later analysis, a missense DCLRE1C variant was linked to TCR beta V- and J-gene trimming.

The CDR3 totals 14 residues. V lost 3 bases to trimming and J lost 4 bases, with 12 bases between them. Germline loops: CDR1 SNHLY, CDR2 FYNNEI. Use of 60 Vbeta and 13 Jbeta primers characterized the PCR. The protocol was immunoSEQ multiplex PCR, while the TCRdb copy is restricted to in-frame clones and leaves out a portion. This table holds approximately 250,000 clones, over 75% found once. The source is a boy aged 5-17 years in good health and CMV-seronegative. V and J are TRBV2 and TRBJ2-5; a weak D match, TRBD2 (5 bases). Input material: PBMCs. The CDR3 DNA reads TGTGCCAGCAGTGACCCGAGGGCCGGAGAGACCCAGTACTTC. Translated: CASSDPRAGETQYF.